The entry below describes one T cell receptor beta chain. The V gene's germline CDR1 is SGHVS and CDR2 FNYEAQ. J was trimmed by 0 bases and V by 5 bases; bases with no gene match: 8. This CDR3 has 16 amino acids. The sample comes from a study of shared clonotypes between healthy human individuals. CD45RA+ naive and CD45RA-negative memory subsets were separated from CD4+ cells. How the authors handled the data: Filtering differed because ImmunoSEQ produced junction-only sequences that carried no quality scores. Using immunoSEQ multiplex PCR, the repertoire was profiled, and TCRdb retains in-frame clones only, with some absent. V, J and clone size are those of that table, while D and trimming were read from the DNA. The table lists approximately 1,500,000 clones, approximately 97% of them singletons.

The chain links TRBV7-6 to TRBJ1-1; 8 nucleotides agree with TRBD1. The sequenced sample was naive CD4+ T cells sorted from blood. Sample subset: CD45RA+ positively selected. The origin of this receptor is a man aged 25-40 years in good health. The CDR3 protein is CASSLGQGVVNTEAFF. As DNA, the CDR3 is TGTGCCAGCAGCCTAGGACAGGGAGTAGTGAACACTGAAGCTTTCTTT. Combining the CDR3 with reference TRBV7-6 and TRBJ1-1 gives the whole variable domain GAGVSQSPRYKVTKRGQDVALRCDPISGHVSLYWYRQALGQGPEFLTYFNYEAQQDKSGLPNDRFSAERPEGSISTLTIQRTEQRDSAMYRCASSLGQGVVNTEAFFGQGTRLTVV.